The following is a T cell receptor (beta chain) sequence with its context. Antigen unknown. These data come from a study of cytomegalovirus exposure and HLA in healthy donors. J was trimmed by 6 bases and V by 4 bases; bases with no gene match: 7. There are 15 residues in the CDR3. Germline V gene sequence: CDR1 SGHDT, CDR2 YYEEEE. PCR was performed using 60 Vbeta and 13 Jbeta primers. Assay used: immunoSEQ multiplex PCR; TCRdb lists only in-frame clones, some missing. The sample has 170,000 or so clones; roughly four fifths are singletons. Findings and caveats of the study: Altogether, 160 or so TCR beta chains were recorded as cytomegalovirus-associated. Sequencing likely caused a cluster of highly shared sequence variants.

This TCR was recovered from a woman aged 50 to 65 in good health and CMV-seronegative. The chain has TRBV5-6 and TRBJ2-2; 9 bases are a match to TRBD1. Sequencing was carried out using PBMCs. Here the CDR3 DNA reads TGTGCCAGCAGCGCTTATAGGACAGGGGCCGGGGAGCTGTTTTTT. Protein: CASSAYRTGAGELFF. The complete variable domain, with remaining parts taken from reference TRBV5-6 and TRBJ2-2, reads DAGVTQSPTHLIKTRGQQVTLRCSPKSGHDTVSWYQQALGQGPQFIFQYYEEEERQRGNFPDRFSGHQFPNYSSELNVNALLLGDSALYLCASSAYRTGAGELFFGEGSRLTVL.